This section outlines one T cell receptor (beta chain) sequence together with its context. Its antigen remains unknown. The CDR3 has 14 amino acids. V gave up 0 bases and J gave up 7 bases, with 10 bases separating them. The germline gives CDR1 SGHTA, CDR2 FQGNSA. A second PCR of about 7 to 12 cycles used a sample-barcoded 5' primer and a J-beta primer mix. TCRdb called the 5' RACE reads again in MiXCR, with one record for every CDR3 protein. The sample records 750,000 to 950,000 distinct CDR3 sequences, 25% to 30% being singletons. These data originate in a study of blood T cells in healthy people across ages. About the research overall: About one barcoded beta molecule per two T cells was captured by template switching. General study findings and limits: It was held that the diversity estimates obtained from one million T cells were underestimates.

The same data also contributed to another study, on T cells of mothers and their children. That publication notes: Whatever RNA was extracted went entirely into cDNA synthesis, at about 1.4 ug per 15 ul.

Input material: blood. V is TRBV7-2 and J is TRBJ2-4; the D is unclear. The sequence was collected from a woman aged 40 to 49 in good health. The chain's CDR3 is CASSLAGSSNIQYF. The CDR3, as DNA: TGTGCCAGCAGCTTAGCCGGCAGCTCGAACATTCAGTACTTC.